This entry lists 27 T cell receptor beta chains sequenced from one sample in a study of T cell responses to AZD1222 COVID-19 vaccine. Libraries were prepared by immunoSEQ multiplex PCR; TCRdb keeps only in-frame clonotypes and omits some of them. The sample carries 95,000 to 100,000 clones, about four fifths recorded once. The sequencing used peripheral blood, collected 28 days after the second AZD1222 dose. The receptors were gathered from an adult who received the AZD1222 COVID-19 vaccine.

The chain joins TRBV7-2 to TRBJ2-2; TRBD2 might be the D (5 bases). V was pared by 2 bases and J by 5 bases, with 12 bases between. The CDR3 contains 15 residues. Germline CDR1 is SGHTA and CDR2 is FQGNSA. In nucleotides, the CDR3 is TGTGCCAGCAGCTTAATGCTAGCCCGTACCGGGGAGCTGTTTTTT. Translating gives CASSLMLARTGELFF.

The rearrangement joins TRBV27 to TRBJ1-5; D call uncertain. This CDR3 comprises 14 residues. Germline CDR1 MNHEY, CDR2 SMNVEV (reference sequence). With 6 bases removed from V and 2 bases from J, the gap between germline ends came to 11 bases. CDR3 sequence (DNA): TGTGCCAGCAGCCAAAGATCCGGCAATCAGCCCCAGCATTTT. Its translation is CASSQRSGNQPQHF.

This sequence joins TRBV6-5 and TRBJ2-7, with D possibly TRBD2 on 6 matching bases. Looked up from germline, CDR1 is MNHEY and CDR2 is SVGAGI. Deletions cut 6 bases from V and 1 base from J, with 16 bases between. This CDR3 has 15 residues. CDR3 DNA: TGTGCCAGCAGAACCGGGAGTAAGAGTTCCTACGAGCAGTACTTC. As protein: CASRTGSKSSYEQYF.

This clone was seen once. This sequence joins TRBV5-1 and TRBJ2-1; TRBD2 matches 11 bases. Germline V lookup: CDR1 SGHRS, CDR2 YFSETQ. This CDR3 has 14 residues. J gave up 6 bases and V 5 bases, and 4 bases lay outside the gene matches. In nucleotides, the CDR3 is TGCGCCAGCAGATTGACTAGCGGGACCAATGAGCAGTTCTTC. Protein sequence: CASRLTSGTNEQFF.

V is TRBV2 and J is TRBJ2-7; tentatively, D is TRBD1 or TRBD2 (5 bases each). With 5 bases removed from V and 3 bases from J, the gap between germline ends came to 11 bases. The CDR3 sequence is 13 residues long. Germline V gives CDR1 SNHLY, CDR2 FYNNEI. The CDR3 DNA reads as TGTGCCAGCAGTCGGGACGGATACTACGAGCAGTACTTC. It translates to CASSRDGYYEQYF.

The CDR3 region is CASSYSPATSNEQFF. CDR3 coding DNA: TGTGCCAGCAGTTACTCCCCCGCGACTAGCAATGAGCAGTTCTTC. The rearrangement joins TRBV6-5 to TRBJ2-1; weak D call: TRBD2 (6 bases). This CDR3 is 15 amino acids long. Trimming removed 0 bases from V and 6 bases from J, with 12 bases in between. CDR1 is MNHEY, CDR2 SVGAGI, per germline.

This clone was recorded a few times. CDR3 residues: CSVDDSSTSGGAVDTQYF. CDR3 in DNA: TGCAGCGTTGACGACAGCTCAACTAGCGGGGGGGCTGTAGATACGCAGTATTTT. The chain couples TRBV29-1 to TRBJ2-3; 13 nucleotides match TRBD2. This CDR3 contains 18 residues. Germline V lookup: CDR1 SQVTM, CDR2 ANQGSEA. The V and J ends lost 3 bases and 5 bases, in that order; junction bases with no gene match: 14.

The rearrangement joins TRBV6-5 to TRBJ2-3, with 8 bases aligning to TRBD2. There are 13 residues in the CDR3. V trimming: 7 bases; J trimming: 4 bases; junction bases outside the gene matches: 4. CDR1 and CDR2 from the germline V gene are MNHEY and SVGAGI. The DNA for the CDR3 is TGTGCCAGCACGAGCGGGGGTGCAGATACGCAGTATTTT. Its translation: CASTSGGADTQYF.

This chain connects TRBV7-3 to TRBJ2-3; possibly TRBD2 for D (5 bases). V was cut by 4 bases and J by 2 bases, with 13 bases left in between. Per germline, CDR1 SGHTA and CDR2 FQGTGA. The CDR3 covers 15 residues. CDR3 nucleotides: TGTGCCAGCAGCTCTAGAGGGCTTCTCACAGATACGCAGTATTTT. It translates to CASSSRGLLTDTQYF.

V is TRBV6-5 and J is TRBJ1-1; D gene uncertain. Trimming pared 3 bases from V and 6 bases from J, leaving 14 bases between. CDR3 size: 14 residues. CDR1 MNHEY and CDR2 SVGAGI come from the germline V gene. The CDR3 DNA reads TGTGCCAGCAGTTATTTCGGGATTACAGCTGAAGCTTTCTTT. Amino acid sequence: CASSYFGITAEAFF.

The chain is built from TRBV7-8 and TRBJ2-7; D possibly matches TRBD1 or TRBD2 (6 bases each). This CDR3 region has 14 residues. Germline assignment: CDR1 SGHVS and CDR2 FQNEAQ. Trimming took 1 base from V and 1 from J, leaving 8 bases between them. The CDR3 sequence: CASSLEGGSYEQYF. CDR3 coding DNA: TGTGCCAGCAGCTTAGAGGGGGGATCCTACGAGCAGTACTTC. The variable domain in full, completed from reference TRBV7-8 and TRBJ2-7, reads GAGVSQSPRYKVAKRGQDVALRCDPISGHVSLFWYQQALGQGPEFLTYFQNEAQLDKSGLPSDRFFAERPEGSVSTLKIQRTQQEDSAVYLCASSLEGGSYEQYFGPGTRLTVT.

In its sample, this clone was seen a few times. V usage is TRBV2 and J usage is TRBJ1-1; D is unresolved. The CDR3 is 10 amino acids. Germline-derived CDR1 and CDR2 are SNHLY and FYNNEI. The ends were cut back, 5 bases at V and 6 bases at J, with 4 bases in the middle. CDR3 amino acids: CASSLSEAFF. The CDR3 DNA reads TGTGCCAGCAGTTTGTCTGAAGCTTTCTTT.

The chain employs TRBV5-1 and TRBJ1-1, with a weak D call TRBD1 (6 bases). Germline V gene lookup returns CDR1 SGHRS and CDR2 YFSETQ. The ends were cut back, 3 bases at V and 1 base at J, with 10 bases in the middle. The CDR3 has 14 amino acids. CDR3 sequence (DNA): TGCGCCAGCAGCTCCCAGACAGGGAACACTGAAGCTTTCTTT. Translated, it gives CASSSQTGNTEAFF.

The chain joins TRBV7-2 to TRBJ2-7, with 8 bases identical to TRBD2. V shed 0 bases and J 3 bases; nucleotides not matched to a gene: 4. The CDR3 runs 15 residues. Germline CDR1 SGHTA, CDR2 FQGNSA. The CDR3 nucleotides read TGTGCCAGCAGCTTAGCACCGGGACTAGACTACGAGCAGTACTTC. The encoded protein is CASSLAPGLDYEQYF.

For this clone: Sequence at one end of the junction differs from germline and may be a read error. The same CDR3 is also encoded by other DNA sequences in this sample. Here the CDR3 reads CASSLGLAGGEQYF. As DNA, the CDR3 is TGTGCCAGTAGCTTGGGCCTAGCGGGTGGCGAGCAGTACTTC. This chain joins TRBV5-4 and TRBJ2-7; 8 bases agree with TRBD2. This CDR3 is built from 14 residues. Germline lookup yields CDR1 SGHNT and CDR2 YYREEE (reference sequence).

The chain carries TRBV27 and TRBJ2-2; D may be TRBD1 (6 bases). This CDR3 region has 16 residues. Trimming took 5 bases from V and 2 from J, leaving 15 bases between them. Germline CDR1 and CDR2: MNHEY and SMNVEV (reference sequence). The CDR3 DNA follows: TGTGCCAGCAGTACCTTCAGGACAGAAAACACCGGGGAGCTGTTTTTT. Residues: CASSTFRTENTGELFF.

This clone was counted a single time. V gene TRBV5-1 combines with J gene TRBJ1-2; D ambiguous. Trimming removed 1 base at V and 7 bases at J, with 14 bases between. Per the germline V gene, CDR1 is SGHRS and CDR2 is YFSETQ. The CDR3 is 14 residues long. The CDR3 region is CASSLLLTSGGYTF. The CDR3 coding sequence is TGCGCCAGCAGCTTGCTTCTGACATCGGGTGGCTACACCTTC.

The genes are TRBV7-8 and TRBJ1-1, with D tentatively TRBD1 (6 bases). CDR1 SGHVS and CDR2 FQNEAQ come from the germline V gene. The CDR3 covers 13 residues. V shed 5 bases and J shed 5 bases, with 12 bases lying between them. CDR3 DNA sequence: TGTGCCAGCAGCCTACAGGGTAGGACTGAAGCTTTCTTT. Residues: CASSLQGRTEAFF. Full variable domain (missing parts from reference TRBV7-8 and TRBJ1-1): GAGVSQSPRYKVAKRGQDVALRCDPISGHVSLFWYQQALGQGPEFLTYFQNEAQLDKSGLPSDRFFAERPEGSVSTLKIQRTQQEDSAVYLCASSLQGRTEAFFGQGTRLTVV.

The V gene is TRBV6-5, the J gene TRBJ2-3; 8 nucleotides line up with TRBD1. V lost 6 bases to trimming and J lost 2 bases; unmatched junction nucleotides: 7. This CDR3 comprises 15 residues. Germline V gene lookup returns CDR1 MNHEY and CDR2 SVGAGI. The CDR3 sequence is CASSTGGHPTDTQYF. The DNA of the CDR3 is TGTGCCAGCAGCACAGGGGGACACCCCACAGATACGCAGTATTTT.

The V and J genes are TRBV19 and TRBJ1-5; D unclear. CDR3 size: 14 residues. Germline V gene sequence: CDR1 LNHDA, CDR2 SQIVND (reference sequence). Trimming took 3 bases from V and 1 from J, leaving 7 bases between them. CDR3 residues: CASSIPRSNQPQHF. In nucleotides, the CDR3 is TGTGCCAGTAGTATTCCCAGAAGCAATCAGCCCCAGCATTTT.

This chain uses TRBV9 with TRBJ2-3; unclear D gene. In germline, CDR1 is SGDLS, CDR2 YYNGEE. V lost 4 bases and J 8 bases, leaving 14 bases between the germline ends. The CDR3 is made up of 13 amino acids. Here the CDR3 reads CASSPTSVGTQYF. The CDR3 DNA is TGTGCCAGCAGCCCCACCTCGGTAGGTACGCAGTATTTT.

The chain joins TRBV18 to TRBJ2-1, with 12 bases matching TRBD2. V dropped 3 bases and J dropped 0; count of bases not matched to a gene: 3. CDR1 KGHSH and CDR2 LQKENI come from the germline V gene. The CDR3 extends over 17 amino acids. The CDR3 reads CASSPETSGSSYNEQFF. The CDR3 coding sequence is TGTGCCAGCTCACCGGAGACTAGCGGGAGCTCCTACAATGAGCAGTTCTTC. Complete variable domain (other parts from reference TRBV18 and TRBJ2-1): NAGVMQNPRHLVRRRGQEARLRCSPMKGHSHVYWYRQLPEEGLKFMVYLQKENIIDESGMPKERFSAEFPKEGPSILRIQQVVRGDSAAYFCASSPETSGSSYNEQFFGPGTRLTVL.

This CDR3 reads CASSLSGSTDTQYF. The CDR3, as DNA: TGTGCCAGCAGTCTCAGCGGGAGCACAGATACGCAGTATTTT. The J gene is TRBJ2-3, the V gene TRBV2, with a tentative D call TRBD2 (6 bases). This CDR3 contains 14 residues. Germline V gene data show CDR1 as SNHLY and CDR2 as FYNNEI. Trimming pared 5 bases from V and 0 bases from J, leaving 9 bases between.

This clone was detected only once. The CDR3 loop is CASSQDSTSGYNEQFF. CDR3 DNA: TGCGCCAGCAGCCAAGATTCGACTAGCGGGTACAATGAGCAGTTCTTC. The chain combines TRBV4-1 with TRBJ2-1; 10 nucleotides align to TRBD2. CDR1 is MGHRA and CDR2 is YSYEKL in the germline V gene. There are 16 residues in the CDR3. V lost 0 bases to trimming and J lost 4 bases; unmatched junction nucleotides: 3.

This rearrangement joins TRBV6-2 or TRBV6-3 to TRBJ1-1; 7 bases map to TRBD1. The trim removed 2 bases at V and 0 bases at J, leaving 9 bases unmatched. Germline V gives CDR1 MNHEY, CDR2 SVGEGT. The CDR3 runs to 17 residues. CDR3 coding DNA: TGTGCCAGCAGTTACCAGACAGGGTCGTACGTGAACACTGAAGCTTTCTTT. Translation: CASSYQTGSYVNTEAFF.

This clone was detected once. The rearrangement uses TRBV28 and TRBJ1-2; D unresolved. This CDR3 is built from 19 residues. Germline CDR1 and CDR2: MDHEN and SYDVKM. Between the trimmed V and J ends, which lost 5 bases and 4 bases, there was a span of 29 bases. CDR3 region: CASSTLAVTTRGRGYGYTF. The CDR3 DNA follows: TGTGCCAGCAGTACATTGGCAGTGACAACGCGGGGTCGCGGCTATGGCTACACCTTC.

This clone has a handful of counts. The genes are TRBV6-5 and TRBJ1-2; possibly TRBD1 for D (6 bases). Germline V gene lookup returns CDR1 MNHEY and CDR2 SVGAGI. This CDR3 has 15 residues. V was cut by 5 bases and J by 2 bases, with 15 bases left in between. CDR3 nucleotides: TGTGCCAGCAGTCCGGCCCCAGGGGCGAACTATGGCTACACCTTC. Protein product: CASSPAPGANYGYTF.